A selection of T cell receptor beta chains follows, all from one sample in a study of multiple sclerosis patients with progressive multifocal leukoencephalopathy. The assay was immunoSEQ multiplex PCR, and TCRdb's table has in-frame clones only and misses some. The repertoire includes under 30,000 clones, 75% to 95% of them detected once, and over 2% sits in the top ten. The input for sequencing was PBMCs, taken from a patient treated with natalizumab. These receptors came from a man under 40 with multiple sclerosis. CDR3s include the opening cysteine and the closing phenylalanine or tryptophan. Fields, in order: CDR3 length, D gene, J gene, V gene, clone size, CDR3 protein, CDR3 DNA. A D gene is named only where the DNA matches it firmly. Rows may omit the clone size; those that give it use once, few, many or a size class.

>15|TRBD1|TRBJ2-2|TRBV7-9|NA
CASSLGQGNTGELFF
TGTGCCAGCAGCTTAGGACAGGGGAACACCGGGGAGCTGTTTTTT
>16|TRBD2|TRBJ2-3|TRBV9|NA
CASSPPTSGRTDTQYF
TGTGCCAGCAGCCCCCCGACTAGCGGGAGAACAGATACGCAGTATTTT
>13|NA|TRBJ1-2|TRBV7-9|NA
CASSLRTGIGYTF
TGTGCCAGCAGCTTAAGGACTGGTATTGGCTACACCTTC
>15|NA|TRBJ2-3|TRBV7-3|NA
CASSLTGLRTDTQYF
TGTGCCAGCAGCTTAACGGGTTTGAGAACAGATACGCAGTATTTT
>19|NA|TRBJ1-5|TRBV21-1|few
CASSKFRTGGQTGNQPQHF
TGTGCCAGCAGCAAATTTCGGACAGGGGGCCAGACGGGCAATCAGCCCCAGCATTTT
>15|TRBD1|TRBJ2-2|TRBV14|NA
CASSRQGSRTGELFF
TGTGCCAGCAGCCGACAGGGTAGTAGGACCGGGGAGCTGTTTTTT
>15|TRBD2|TRBJ2-5|TRBV4-1|NA
CASSQDRQGGATQYF
TGCGCCAGCAGCCAAGATAGGCAGGGAGGGGCGACCCAGTACTTC
>15|TRBD1|TRBJ1-1|TRBV7-6|NA
CASSSTTGGYTEAFF
TGTGCCAGCAGCTCTACAACAGGGGGCTACACTGAAGCTTTCTTT
>14|NA|TRBJ1-5|TRBV15|NA
CATAGIPSNQPQHF
TGTGCCACCGCGGGAATCCCTAGCAATCAGCCCCAGCATTTT
>15|NA|TRBJ2-1|TRBV5-3|NA
CARSLYGAGKNEQFF
TGTGCCAGAAGCTTGTATGGGGCAGGCAAGAATGAGCAGTTCTTC
>14|TRBD1|TRBJ2-5|TRBV2|NA
CASSADRGEETQYF
TGTGCCAGCAGTGCGGACAGGGGCGAAGAGACCCAGTACTTC